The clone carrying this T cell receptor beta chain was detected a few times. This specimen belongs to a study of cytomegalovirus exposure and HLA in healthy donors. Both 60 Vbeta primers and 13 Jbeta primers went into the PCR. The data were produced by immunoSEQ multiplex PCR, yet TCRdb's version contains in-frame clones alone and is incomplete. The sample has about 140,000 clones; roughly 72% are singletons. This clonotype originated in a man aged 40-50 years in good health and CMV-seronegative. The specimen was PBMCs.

The CDR3 protein is CASSLPLGKLFF. The CDR3 DNA reads TGTGCCAGCAGTTTACCCCTCGGGAAACTGTTTTTT. The genes are TRBV28 and TRBJ1-4; no reliable D call. The CDR3 sequence is 12 residues long. V was trimmed by 2 bases and J by 11 bases, leaving 9 bases between them. Looked up from germline, CDR1 is MDHEN and CDR2 is SYDVKM.